This TCR beta chain was sequenced in a study of blood T cell repertoires in COVID-19. Trimming took 0 bases from V and 2 from J, leaving 7 bases between them. The CDR3 totals 14 residues. Germline assignment: CDR1 MNHEY and CDR2 SVGEGT. TCRdb's table, derived via immunoSEQ multiplex PCR, lists solely in-frame clones and lacks some. The sample carries roughly 430,000 clones, approximately 85% recorded once. J is TRBJ1-1 and V is TRBV6-2 or TRBV6-3; D gene ambiguous. The sample consisted of PBMCs or T cells enriched from blood (not recorded which). The receptor's source is a woman aged 40 to 50 with acute COVID-19. The CDR3 DNA sequence: TGTGCCAGCAGTTACTCACAGACAAACACTGAAGCTTTCTTT. The encoded protein is CASSYSQTNTEAFF.